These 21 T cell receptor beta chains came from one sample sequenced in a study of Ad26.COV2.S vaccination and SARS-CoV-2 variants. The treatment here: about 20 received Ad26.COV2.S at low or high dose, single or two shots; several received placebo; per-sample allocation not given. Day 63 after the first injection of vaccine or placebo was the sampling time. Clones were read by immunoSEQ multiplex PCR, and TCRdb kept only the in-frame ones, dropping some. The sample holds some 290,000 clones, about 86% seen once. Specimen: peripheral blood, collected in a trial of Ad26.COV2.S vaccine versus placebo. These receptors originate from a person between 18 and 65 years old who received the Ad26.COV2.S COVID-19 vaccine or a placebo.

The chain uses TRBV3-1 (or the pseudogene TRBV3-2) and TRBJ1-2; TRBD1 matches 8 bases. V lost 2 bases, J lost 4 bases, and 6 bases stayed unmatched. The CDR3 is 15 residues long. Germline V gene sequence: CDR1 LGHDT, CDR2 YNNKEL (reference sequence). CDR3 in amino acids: CASSQPGTGVYGYTF. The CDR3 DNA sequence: TGTGCCAGCAGCCAACCCGGGACAGGAGTCTATGGCTACACCTTC.

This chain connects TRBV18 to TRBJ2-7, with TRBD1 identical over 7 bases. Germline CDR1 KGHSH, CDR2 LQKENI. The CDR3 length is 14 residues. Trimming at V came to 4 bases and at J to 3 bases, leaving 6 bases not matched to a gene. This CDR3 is CASSLGTAIYEQYF. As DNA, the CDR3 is TGTGCCAGCTCACTAGGGACAGCTATCTACGAGCAGTACTTC.

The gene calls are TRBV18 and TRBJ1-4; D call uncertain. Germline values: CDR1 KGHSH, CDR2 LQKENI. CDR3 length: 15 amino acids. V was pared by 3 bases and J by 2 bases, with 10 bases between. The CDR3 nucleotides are TGTGCCAGCTCACCCGAGAAAACGACTAATGAAAAACTGTTTTTT. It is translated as CASSPEKTTNEKLFF.

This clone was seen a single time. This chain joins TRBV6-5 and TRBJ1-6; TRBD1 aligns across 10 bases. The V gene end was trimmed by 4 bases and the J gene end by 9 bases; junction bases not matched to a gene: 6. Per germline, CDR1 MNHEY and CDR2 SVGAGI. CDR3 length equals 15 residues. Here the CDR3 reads CASSSLTGGISPLHF. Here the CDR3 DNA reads TGTGCCAGCAGTTCCCTGACAGGGGGCATTTCACCCCTCCACTTT.

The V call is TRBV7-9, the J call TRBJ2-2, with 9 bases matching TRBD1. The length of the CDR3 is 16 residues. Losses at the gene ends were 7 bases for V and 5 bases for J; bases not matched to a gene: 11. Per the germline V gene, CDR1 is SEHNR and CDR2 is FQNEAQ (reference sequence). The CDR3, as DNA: TGTGCCAGCACCCTACGAGGGACAGGGATAACCGGGGAGCTGTTTTTT. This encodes CASTLRGTGITGELFF.

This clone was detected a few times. CDR3 in amino acids: CASSQDGSANTGELFF. The CDR3 DNA reads as TGCGCCAGCAGCCAGGACGGGTCCGCGAACACCGGGGAGCTGTTTTTT. The genes are TRBV4-1 and TRBJ2-2, with D hard to call. CDR3 length: 16 residues. CDR1 is MGHRA and CDR2 is YSYEKL in the germline V gene. Between the trimmed V and J ends, which lost 3 bases and 0 bases, there was a span of 11 bases.

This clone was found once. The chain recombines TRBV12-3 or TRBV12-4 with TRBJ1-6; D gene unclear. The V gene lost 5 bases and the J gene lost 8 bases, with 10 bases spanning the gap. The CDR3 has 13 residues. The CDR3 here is CASSRDGDSPLHF. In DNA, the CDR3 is TGTGCCAGCAGTCGTGACGGGGATTCACCCCTCCACTTT.

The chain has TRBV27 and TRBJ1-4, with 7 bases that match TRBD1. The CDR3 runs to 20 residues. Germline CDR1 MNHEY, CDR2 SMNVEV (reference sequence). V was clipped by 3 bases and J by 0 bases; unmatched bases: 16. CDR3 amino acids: CASSFFPPWTGAATNEKLFF. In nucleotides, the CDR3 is TGTGCCAGCAGTTTTTTTCCGCCCTGGACAGGAGCGGCAACTAATGAAAAACTGTTTTTT.

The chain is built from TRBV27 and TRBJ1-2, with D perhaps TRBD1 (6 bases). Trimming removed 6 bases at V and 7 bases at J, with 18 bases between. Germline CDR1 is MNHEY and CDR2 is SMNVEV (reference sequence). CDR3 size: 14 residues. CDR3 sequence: CASSYLGGGGGYTF. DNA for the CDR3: TGTGCCAGCAGCTACCTCGGGGGCGGCGGTGGCTACACCTTC.

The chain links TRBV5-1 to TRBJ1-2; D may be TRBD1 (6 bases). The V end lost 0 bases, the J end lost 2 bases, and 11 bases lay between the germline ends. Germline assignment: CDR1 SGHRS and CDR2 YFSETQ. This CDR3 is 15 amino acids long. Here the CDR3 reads CASSLGDTANYGYTF. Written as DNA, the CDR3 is TGCGCCAGCAGCTTGGGGGACACCGCAAACTATGGCTACACCTTC.

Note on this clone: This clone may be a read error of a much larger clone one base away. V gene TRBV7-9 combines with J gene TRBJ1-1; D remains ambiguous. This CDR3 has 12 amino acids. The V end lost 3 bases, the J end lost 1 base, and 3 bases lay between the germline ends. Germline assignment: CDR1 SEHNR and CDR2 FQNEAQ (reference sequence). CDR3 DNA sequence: TGTGCCAGCAGCTTTAGGAACACTGAAGCTTTCTTT. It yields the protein CASSFRNTEAFF.

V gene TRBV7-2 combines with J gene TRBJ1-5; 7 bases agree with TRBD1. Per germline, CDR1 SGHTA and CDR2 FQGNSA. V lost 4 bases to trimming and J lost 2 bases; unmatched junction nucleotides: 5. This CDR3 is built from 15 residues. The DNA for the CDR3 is TGTGCCAGCAGCTCGAGGGGACAGCGCAATCAGCCCCAGCATTTT. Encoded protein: CASSSRGQRNQPQHF. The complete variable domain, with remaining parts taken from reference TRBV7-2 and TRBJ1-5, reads GAGVSQSPSNKVTEKGKDVELRCDPISGHTALYWYRQSLGQGLEFLIYFQGNSAPDKSGLPSDRFSAERTGGSVSTLTIQRTQQEDSAVYLCASSSRGQRNQPQHFGDGTRLSIL.

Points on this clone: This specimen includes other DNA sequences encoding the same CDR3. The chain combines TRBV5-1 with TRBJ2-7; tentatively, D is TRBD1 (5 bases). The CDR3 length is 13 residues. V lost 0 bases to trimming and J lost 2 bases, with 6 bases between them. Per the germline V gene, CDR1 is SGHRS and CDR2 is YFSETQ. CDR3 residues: CASSLAGTYEQYF. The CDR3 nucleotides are TGCGCCAGCAGCTTGGCAGGGACCTACGAGCAGTACTTC. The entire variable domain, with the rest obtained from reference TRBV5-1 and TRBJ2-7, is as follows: KAGVTQTPRYLIKTRGQQVTLSCSPISGHRSVSWYQQTPGQGLQFLFEYFSETQRNKGNFPGRFSGRQFSNSRSEMNVSTLELGDSALYLCASSLAGTYEQYFGPGTRLTVT.

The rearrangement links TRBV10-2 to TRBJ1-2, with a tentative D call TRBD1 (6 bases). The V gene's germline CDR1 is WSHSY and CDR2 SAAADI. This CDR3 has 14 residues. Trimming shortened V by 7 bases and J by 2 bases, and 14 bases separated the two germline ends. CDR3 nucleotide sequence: TGCGCCAGCAACGCTATCCAGGGGAACTATGGCTACACCTTC. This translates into CASNAIQGNYGYTF.

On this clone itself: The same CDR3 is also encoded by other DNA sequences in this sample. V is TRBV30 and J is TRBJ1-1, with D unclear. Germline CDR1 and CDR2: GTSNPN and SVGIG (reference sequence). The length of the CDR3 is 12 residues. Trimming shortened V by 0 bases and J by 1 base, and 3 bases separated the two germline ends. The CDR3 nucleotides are TGTGCCTGGAGTGTCCCGAACACTGAAGCTTTCTTT. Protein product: CAWSVPNTEAFF.

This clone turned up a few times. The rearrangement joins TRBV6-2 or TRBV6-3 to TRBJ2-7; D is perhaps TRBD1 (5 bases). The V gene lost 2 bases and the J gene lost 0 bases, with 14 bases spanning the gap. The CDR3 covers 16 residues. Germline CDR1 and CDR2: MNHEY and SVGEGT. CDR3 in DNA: TGTGCCAGCAGTTACCGCGGCAGGGTAAGCTCCTACGAGCAGTACTTC. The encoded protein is CASSYRGRVSSYEQYF.

Here the CDR3 DNA reads TGCGCCAGCAGCTTGGATGGCCATGCCTCCTACGAGCAGTACTTC. This codes for CASSLDGHASYEQYF. The chain joins TRBV5-1 to TRBJ2-7; D not resolved. CDR1 and CDR2 from the germline V gene are SGHRS and YFSETQ. The CDR3 consists of 15 residues. With 0 bases removed from V and 0 bases from J, the gap between germline ends came to 10 bases.

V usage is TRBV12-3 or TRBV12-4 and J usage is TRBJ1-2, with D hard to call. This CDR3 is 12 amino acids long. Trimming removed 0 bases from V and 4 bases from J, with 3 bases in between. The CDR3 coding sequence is TGTGCCAGCAGTTTAGCGCTCTATGGCTACACCTTC. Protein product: CASSLALYGYTF.

The CDR3 sequence: CSVSTRGGRNEQYF. CDR3 nucleotide sequence: TGCAGCGTTTCAACCCGGGGAGGGAGGAACGAGCAGTACTTC. The chain couples TRBV29-1 to TRBJ2-7, with 7 bases matching TRBD2. Germline V gene lookup returns CDR1 SQVTM and CDR2 ANQGSEA. The CDR3 is 14 amino acids. V was pared by 5 bases and J by 5 bases, with 12 bases of the junction left unmatched.

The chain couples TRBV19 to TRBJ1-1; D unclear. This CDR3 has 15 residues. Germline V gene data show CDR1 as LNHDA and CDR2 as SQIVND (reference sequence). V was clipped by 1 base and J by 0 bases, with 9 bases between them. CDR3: CASSIARLMNTEAFF. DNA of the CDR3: TGTGCCAGTAGTATAGCGAGGTTAATGAACACTGAAGCTTTCTTT.

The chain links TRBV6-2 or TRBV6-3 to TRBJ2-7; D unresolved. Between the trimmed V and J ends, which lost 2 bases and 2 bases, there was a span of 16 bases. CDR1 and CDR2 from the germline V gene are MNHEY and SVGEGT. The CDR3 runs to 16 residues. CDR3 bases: TGTGCCAGCAGTTACGATGTCGGGCGGCCTGCCTACGAGCAGTACTTC. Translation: CASSYDVGRPAYEQYF.